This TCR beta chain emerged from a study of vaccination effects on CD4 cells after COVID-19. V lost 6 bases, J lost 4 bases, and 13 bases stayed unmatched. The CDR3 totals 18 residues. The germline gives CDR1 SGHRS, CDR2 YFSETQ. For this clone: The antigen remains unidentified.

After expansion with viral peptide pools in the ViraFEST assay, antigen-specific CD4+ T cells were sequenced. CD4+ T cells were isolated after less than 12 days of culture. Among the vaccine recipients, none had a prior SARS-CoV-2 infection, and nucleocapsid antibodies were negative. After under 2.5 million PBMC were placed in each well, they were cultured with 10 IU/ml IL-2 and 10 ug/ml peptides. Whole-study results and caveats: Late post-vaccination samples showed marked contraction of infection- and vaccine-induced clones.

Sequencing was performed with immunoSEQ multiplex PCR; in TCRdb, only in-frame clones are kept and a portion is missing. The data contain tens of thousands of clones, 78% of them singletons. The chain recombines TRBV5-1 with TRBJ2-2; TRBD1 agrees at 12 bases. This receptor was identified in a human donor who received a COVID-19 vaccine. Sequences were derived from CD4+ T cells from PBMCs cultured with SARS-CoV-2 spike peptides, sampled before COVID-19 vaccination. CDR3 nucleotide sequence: TGCGCCAGCATAAGGAAACCGGGACAGGGGGCAGGCACCGGGGAGCTGTTTTTT. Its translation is CASIRKPGQGAGTGELFF.